The next 11 T cell receptor beta chains were all read from a single sample in a study of cytomegalovirus exposure and HLA in healthy donors. The PCR had 60 Vbeta and 13 Jbeta primers. Generated by immunoSEQ multiplex PCR, the TCRdb table keeps only in-frame clones and is missing some. The table includes over 30,000 clones, 70% to 90% detected once. Sequencing used PBMCs. All receptors derive from a woman in her 40s in good health and CMV-seropositive.

The chain combines TRBV28 with TRBJ1-1; TRBD1 agrees at 8 bases. The germline V gene has CDR1 MDHEN and CDR2 SYDVKM. V trimming: 6 bases; J trimming: 5 bases; junction bases outside the gene matches: 8. This CDR3 region has 14 residues. CDR3 DNA sequence: TGTGCCAGCAGGGACAGGGTACGTTCGACTGAAGCTTTCTTT. This codes for CASRDRVRSTEAFF.

CDR3 coding DNA: TGTGCCAGCAGCTTGGGCCTCGAGCAGTACTTC. Residues: CASSLGLEQYF. This chain links TRBV11-2 with TRBJ2-7; no clear D. Germline CDR1 and CDR2: SGHAT and FQNNGV. Trimming left V 3 bases short and J 6 bases short, with 6 bases between. This CDR3 contains 11 residues. Supplemented by reference TRBV11-2 and TRBJ2-7, the full variable domain reads EAGVAQSPRYKIIEKRQSVAFWCNPISGHATLYWYQQILGQGPKLLIQFQNNGVVDDSQLPKDRFSAERLKGVDSTLKIQPAKLEDSAVYLCASSLGLEQYFGPGTRLTVT.

Notes on this clone: An end of the junction does not agree with germline; a read error may underlie this. The chain combines TRBV28 with TRBJ2-7; no reliable D call. The CDR3 consists of 13 residues. From germline, CDR1 is MDHEN and CDR2 SYDVKM. CDR3 sequence reads: CASSLVQSYGQYF. The CDR3 nucleotides are TGTGCCAGCAGTTTAGTCCAATCCTACGGGCAGTACTTC. The entire variable domain, with the rest obtained from reference TRBV28 and TRBJ2-7, is as follows: DVKVTQSSRYLVKRTGEKVFLECVQDMDHENMFWYRQDPGLGLRLIYFSYDVKMKEKGDIPEGYSVSREKKERFSLILESASTNQTSMYLCASSLVQSYGQYFGPGTRLTVT.

The V and J genes are TRBV6-1 and TRBJ1-5; 10 nucleotides agree with TRBD1. Trimming cost V 2 bases and J 7 bases; bases outside gene matches: 8. This CDR3 comprises 16 residues. Germline-derived CDR1 and CDR2 are MNHNS and SASEGT. For the CDR3, the DNA is TGTGCCAGCAGTGAAAGTTCGGGACAGGGGTACCAGCCCCAGCATTTT. It specifies CASSESSGQGYQPQHF.

V gene TRBV11-2 combines with J gene TRBJ1-4; TRBD1 matches at 10 bases. Germline V gene data show CDR1 as SGHAT and CDR2 as FQNNGV. The CDR3 is made up of 16 amino acids. Trimming cost V 5 bases and J 1 base; bases outside gene matches: 4. This CDR3 is CASSPGQGGTNEKLFF. Written as DNA, the CDR3 is TGTGCCAGCAGCCCAGGACAGGGGGGAACTAATGAAAAACTGTTTTTT.

This clone was observed a single time. The rearrangement links TRBV15 to TRBJ2-3; 13 bases fit TRBD2. CDR3 length equals 19 residues. V was pared by 4 bases and J by 5 bases, with 15 bases of the junction left unmatched. Germline lookup yields CDR1 LNHNV and CDR2 YYDKDF (reference sequence). The CDR3 is CATSTSIRLAGGPGDTQYF. The CDR3 coding sequence is TGTGCCACCAGCACGAGCATACGACTAGCGGGGGGACCTGGAGATACGCAGTATTTT. Combining the CDR3 with reference TRBV15 and TRBJ2-3 gives the whole variable domain DAMVIQNPRYQVTQFGKPVTLSCSQTLNHNVMYWYQQKSSQAPKLLFHYYDKDFNNEADTPDNFQSRRPNTSFCFLDIRSPGLGDTAMYLCATSTSIRLAGGPGDTQYFGPGTRLTVL.

The chain recombines TRBV6-5 with TRBJ2-5, with 8 positions matching TRBD2. The trim removed 3 bases at V and 4 bases at J, leaving 7 bases unmatched. The germline gives CDR1 MNHEY, CDR2 SVGAGI. The CDR3 loop spans 15 amino acids. DNA of the CDR3: TGTGCCAGCAGTTATGGGTCGGGGGGGAGAGAGACCCAGTACTTC. Residues: CASSYGSGGRETQYF.

The chain couples TRBV7-2 to TRBJ1-3; no reliable D call. V was trimmed by 1 base and J by 0 bases, leaving 10 bases between them. Germline loops: CDR1 SGHTA, CDR2 FQGNSA. The CDR3 runs to 16 residues. The CDR3 DNA reads as TGTGCCAGCAGCTTAGTCACGGGGAGCTCTGGAAACACCATATATTTT. This translates into CASSLVTGSSGNTIYF.

This chain uses TRBV5-6 with TRBJ1-2, with 8 bases fitting TRBD1. The CDR3 sequence is 14 residues long. With V trimmed by 3 bases and J by 3 bases, 4 bases remained unmatched. Germline V gene lookup returns CDR1 SGHDT and CDR2 YYEEEE. The CDR3 protein is CASSSTGGDYGYTF. The CDR3 nucleotides read TGTGCCAGCAGCTCTACAGGGGGGGACTATGGCTACACCTTC.

The chain recombines TRBV6-5 with TRBJ2-7; TRBD2 agrees at 12 bases. Per germline, CDR1 MNHEY and CDR2 SVGAGI. V trimming: 2 bases; J trimming: 0 bases; junction bases outside the gene matches: 2. The CDR3 length is 16 residues. DNA for the CDR3: TGTGCCAGCAGTTACACACTAGCGGGGGGCTCCTACGAGCAGTACTTC. It specifies CASSYTLAGGSYEQYF.

This clone was observed a single time. The chain is built from TRBV27 and TRBJ1-6; 9 bases are shared with TRBD1. Trimming took 4 bases from V and 6 from J; bases not matched to a gene: 4. There are 15 residues in the CDR3. The germline gives CDR1 MNHEY, CDR2 SMNVEV (reference sequence). As DNA, the CDR3 is TGTGCCAGCAGTTCCCCGGGACAGGGTAATTCACCCCTCCACTTT. This codes for CASSSPGQGNSPLHF.